This T cell receptor beta chain originates from a study of cytomegalovirus exposure and HLA in healthy donors. The assay was immunoSEQ multiplex PCR, and TCRdb's table has in-frame clones only and misses some. The sample has over 250,000 clones, approximately 90% seen once; the top ten hold roughly 1.2%. CDR3 length: 13 residues. The germline gives CDR1 MNHEY, CDR2 SVGAGI. Unmatched junction bases numbered 6, after V lost 6 bases and J lost 8 bases. This chain uses TRBV6-5 with TRBJ2-7; 11 nucleotides line up with TRBD1. This receptor was identified in a woman in her twenties or thirties in good health and CMV-seropositive. The specimen was PBMCs. In DNA, the CDR3 is TGTGCCAGCAGCTTTCCGGACAGGGGGCAGCAGTACTTC. This codes for CASSFPDRGQQYF.